A selection of T cell receptor beta chains follows, all from one sample in a study of beta chain features in type 1 diabetes. Data came from immunoSEQ multiplex PCR; TCRdb stores just in-frame clones and leaves some out. The sample consists of roughly 350,000 clones, 11% of them appearing once. The sequenced sample was naive CD4+ T cells from blood. Receptors were obtained from a woman in her 30s in good health. The CDR3 runs from the conserved cysteine through the conserved F or W. The order of the fields is V gene, clone size, D gene, J gene, CDR3 protein, CDR3 DNA. D genes are given only for firm matches. Clone size is given for some rows only: seen once, a few or many times, or a class if the clone is expanded.

TRBV27,.,.,TRBJ2-7,CASSRDGASSSYEQYF,TGTGCCAGCAGCCGTGACGGAGCCTCTAGCTCCTACGAGCAGTACTTC
TRBV6-5,few,.,TRBJ2-2,CASRGTGDTGELFF,TGTGCCAGCAGAGGTACAGGAGACACCGGGGAGCTGTTTTTT
TRBV7-2,few,.,TRBJ2-5,CASSLAGVAETQYF,TGTGCCAGCAGCTTAGCGGGAGTCGCAGAGACCCAGTACTTC
TRBV5-1,.,TRBD2,TRBJ2-1,CASSVAGEDGRGEQFF,TGCGCCAGCAGCGTAGCGGGAGAAGACGGTAGAGGTGAGCAGTTCTTC
TRBV18,.,.,TRBJ2-6,CASSPRDSRGWANVLTF,TGTGCCAGCTCACCCCGGGACTCTCGAGGGTGGGCCAACGTCCTGACTTTC
TRBV7-2,.,.,TRBJ1-1,CASSLVQREEAFF,TGTGCCAGCAGCTTAGTCCAGAGGGAGGAAGCTTTCTTT
TRBV27,few,.,TRBJ2-7,CASRPLGQSSYEQYF,TGTGCCAGCAGGCCACTCGGACAGAGCTCCTACGAGCAGTACTTC
TRBV6-1,few,.,TRBJ2-7,CASSKGTGTFSYEQYF,TGTGCCAGCAGTAAAGGAACCGGGACATTCTCCTACGAGCAGTACTTC
TRBV7-2,.,TRBD2,TRBJ2-1,CASSLDGGGSPNEQFF,TGTGCCAGCAGCTTAGATGGTGGCGGGAGCCCCAATGAGCAGTTCTTC
TRBV2,.,.,TRBJ2-1,CASTSDGYNEQFF,TGTGCCAGCACTTCTGACGGGTACAATGAGCAGTTCTTC
TRBV18,few,TRBD1,TRBJ1-1,CASSLQGALNTEAFF,TGTGCCAGCTCACTACAGGGGGCCCTGAACACTGAAGCTTTCTTT
TRBV15,few,.,TRBJ2-5,CANYLLGDQETQYF,TGTGCCAACTACCTTCTCGGGGACCAAGAGACCCAGTACTTC
TRBV14,.,TRBD2,TRBJ2-2,CASSQVLAANTGELFF,TGTGCCAGCAGCCAAGTTCTAGCGGCGAACACCGGGGAGCTGTTTTTT
TRBV7-2,.,.,TRBJ2-5,CASSLARETQYF,TGTGCCAGCAGCTTAGCGCGAGAGACCCAGTACTTC
TRBV30,few,TRBD1,TRBJ1-3,CAWIGGPDRGLNIRSGNTIYF,TGTGCCTGGATCGGTGGCCCCGACAGGGGTCTCAACATCCGCTCTGGAAACACCATATATTTT
TRBV30,few,.,TRBJ2-7,CAWTRSGYEQYF,TGTGCCTGGACTCGTAGTGGCTACGAGCAGTACTTC
TRBV7-3,.,TRBD2,TRBJ2-1,CASSLTGTSGYNEQFF,TGTGCCAGCAGCCTAACAGGGACTAGCGGTTACAATGAGCAGTTCTTC
TRBV5-1,few,TRBD1,TRBJ2-2,CASSIAGTANTGELFF,TGCGCCAGCAGCATAGCCGGGACAGCGAACACCGGGGAGCTGTTTTTT
TRBV28,few,.,TRBJ2-5,CASTTANSARETQYF,TGTGCCAGCACGACTGCGAACTCGGCCAGAGAGACCCAGTACTTC
TRBV6-5,.,TRBD1,TRBJ2-1,CASSYRGREQFF,TGTGCCAGCAGTTACAGGGGGCGCGAGCAGTTCTTC
TRBV15,.,.,TRBJ1-4,CATSRDWTATNEKLFF,TGTGCCACCAGCAGAGATTGGACAGCAACTAATGAAAAACTGTTTTTT
TRBV19,.,TRBD2,TRBJ2-1,CASSPGTSGRMNNEQFF,TGTGCCAGTAGTCCAGGGACTAGCGGGAGGATGAACAATGAGCAGTTCTTC
TRBV5-4,.,TRBD2,TRBJ2-3,CASSFGTSGSLVRDTQYF,TGTGCCAGCAGCTTTGGGACTAGCGGGAGTTTAGTTCGGGATACGCAGTATTTT
TRBV18,few,TRBD1,TRBJ2-7,CASSPGGTGAYEQYF,TGTGCCAGCTCACCTGGGGGGACAGGGGCCTACGAGCAGTACTTC
TRBV7-2,few,.,TRBJ1-1,CASSPIQGYTEAFF,TGTGCCAGCAGCCCGATCCAGGGCTACACTGAAGCTTTCTTT
TRBV28,few,.,TRBJ1-2,CASRIQADYGYTF,TGTGCCAGCAGAATCCAGGCTGACTATGGCTACACCTTC
TRBV28,few,.,TRBJ1-1,CASGGQANTEAFF,TGTGCCAGCGGTGGACAAGCGAACACTGAAGCTTTCTTT
TRBV5-1,few,.,TRBJ2-5,CASSFQGPQETQYF,TGCGCCAGCAGCTTTCAGGGGCCCCAAGAGACCCAGTACTTC
TRBV7-2,few,.,TRBJ2-2,CASSLMGSPNTGELFF,TGTGCCAGCAGCTTAATGGGCAGCCCGAACACCGGGGAGCTGTTTTTT
TRBV28,.,.,TRBJ2-5,CASSSGSLIETQYF,TGTGCCAGCAGCTCGGGGAGTTTGATAGAGACCCAGTACTTC
TRBV6-6,.,TRBD2,TRBJ2-1,CASSYPTSGGYNEQFF,TGTGCCAGCAGTTACCCCACTAGCGGGGGCTACAATGAGCAGTTCTTC
TRBV30,few,.,TRBJ2-7,CAWSVRIGDEQYF,TGTGCCTGGAGTGTACGTATCGGGGACGAGCAGTACTTC
TRBV5-4,few,TRBD1,TRBJ1-4,CASSTRQGSNEKLFF,TGTGCCAGCAGCACCCGACAGGGCTCAAATGAAAAACTGTTTTTT
TRBV5-4,.,TRBD2,TRBJ2-3,CASSLPGLAAQESDTQYF,TGTGCCAGCAGCTTGCCGGGACTAGCGGCCCAGGAATCAGATACGCAGTATTTT
TRBV4-3,few,TRBD2,TRBJ2-5,CASSQDLAGPFQETQYF,TGCGCCAGCAGCCAAGATCTAGCGGGACCCTTCCAAGAGACCCAGTACTTC
TRBV7-2,.,TRBD2,TRBJ2-5,CASSLRAPLLAGNAETQYF,TGTGCCAGCAGCTTAAGGGCCCCTCTTCTAGCGGGCAACGCGGAGACCCAGTACTTC
TRBV11-2,.,TRBD1,TRBJ2-1,CASSLEGQGNTEQFF,TGTGCCAGCAGCTTAGAGGGACAGGGGAACACAGAGCAGTTCTTC
TRBV25-1,.,TRBD2,TRBJ2-2,CASSDVGAGGRYTGELFF,TGTGCCAGCAGTGATGTCGGGGCGGGAGGTCGGTACACCGGGGAGCTGTTTTTT
TRBV5-1,few,.,TRBJ2-3,CASSSSTDTQYF,TGCGCCAGCAGCTCAAGCACAGATACGCAGTATTTT
TRBV7-2,.,TRBD2,TRBJ2-3,CASSHSVASGTDTQYF,TGTGCCAGCAGCCACTCGGTGGCTAGCGGGACAGATACGCAGTATTTT
TRBV11-1,few,TRBD2,TRBJ2-1,CASSRTSGNNEQFF,TGTGCCAGCAGCCGGACTAGCGGGAACAATGAGCAGTTCTTC
TRBV28,.,TRBD1,TRBJ1-2,CASSPGGRGYTF,TGTGCCAGCAGTCCAGGGGGACGTGGCTACACCTTC
TRBV28,few,.,TRBJ2-7,CASSLIAYEQYF,TGTGCCAGCAGCCTAATCGCCTACGAGCAGTACTTC
TRBV7-3,.,TRBD1,TRBJ2-7,CASSKDRGNYEQYF,TGTGCCAGCAGCAAAGACAGGGGGAATTACGAGCAGTACTTC
TRBV7-9,.,TRBD1,TRBJ1-4,CASSFFSPRTGSPNEKLFF,TGTGCCAGCAGCTTTTTTTCCCCCCGGACAGGTTCTCCTAATGAAAAACTGTTTTTT
TRBV7-9,few,TRBD1,TRBJ2-7,CASNPDRGDEQYF,TGTGCCAGCAACCCGGACAGGGGGGACGAGCAGTACTTC
TRBV11-2,.,TRBD1,TRBJ2-7,CASSFTGGSYEQYF,TGTGCCAGCAGCTTTACAGGGGGGTCCTACGAGCAGTACTTC
TRBV18,.,TRBD2,TRBJ2-1,CASSDGLAGSYNEQFF,TGTGCCAGCTCAGACGGTCTAGCGGGGTCTTACAATGAGCAGTTCTTC
TRBV27,few,.,TRBJ1-2,CASSNGGIGGYTF,TGTGCCAGTAGTAATGGGGGGATCGGTGGCTACACCTTC
TRBV6-5,few,.,TRBJ2-1,CASRLNSAGNEQFF,TGTGCCAGCAGGTTAAATAGCGCTGGCAATGAGCAGTTCTTC